Given below is one TCR beta chain in context. This sample was included in a study of cytomegalovirus exposure and HLA in healthy donors. The CDR3 is 15 residues long. Between the trimmed V and J ends, which lost 3 bases and 7 bases, there was a span of 16 bases. The V gene's germline CDR1 is MNHEY and CDR2 SMNVEV (reference sequence). Sequencing used immunoSEQ multiplex PCR; TCRdb keeps in-frame clones, though not all of them. The table shows about 130,000 clones, with 89% occurring only once. Material for sequencing was PBMCs. The rearrangement uses TRBV27 and TRBJ2-1, with D possibly TRBD2 on 6 matching bases. This receptor was identified in a woman younger than 30 in good health and CMV-seronegative. The CDR3 sequence: CASSFSLAVRNEQFF. The CDR3 coding sequence is TGTGCCAGCAGTTTTTCACTAGCAGTAAGGAATGAGCAGTTCTTC.